These 10 T cell receptor beta chains originate from one sample sequenced in a study of CD8+CD57+ T cells in acquired aplastic anemia. Genomic DNA was employed as the template in profiling TCR beta VDJ and CDR3. TCRdb itself ran the reads through MiXCR, one entry per CDR3 protein. The sample holds 150,000 to 200,000 distinct CDR3 sequences, roughly 64% seen once. The sequencing sample was made of sorted CD4+, CD8+, or CD8+CD57+ T cells (not recorded which) from PBMCs. All receptors come from a human donor with severe aplastic anemia or a healthy control (not recorded which).

The CDR3 DNA is TGTGCCAGCAGTTCACGGGGCGCGGACTATGGCTACACCTTC. Translating it yields CASSSRGADYGYTF. The chain has TRBV27 and TRBJ1-2, with D tentatively TRBD1 (5 bases). The CDR3 covers 14 residues. CDR1 is MNHEY, CDR2 SMNVEV, per germline (reference sequence). Trimming took off 4 bases at V and 3 bases at J, with 12 bases between the two ends.

Comments on this clonotype: This CDR3 fails to terminate in the conserved phenylalanine or tryptophan, so it likely reflects a read error. This chain joins TRBV20-1 and TRBJ1-4; no clear D gene. Germline V lookup: CDR1 DFQATT, CDR2 SNEGSKA (reference sequence). The CDR3 runs 11 residues. The ends were cut back, 1 base at V and 7 bases at J, with 4 bases in the middle. The DNA for the CDR3 is TGCAGTGCTAGAGGAGGTGAAAAACTGTTTCTT. It yields the protein CSARGGEKLFL.

This clonotype was detected only once. The CDR3 nucleotides are TGTGCCACGTCACAGGGTCCCTTATTTACCTACGAGCAGTACTTC. Translation gives CATSQGPLFTYEQYF. The rearrangement joins TRBV10-3 to TRBJ2-7; weak D call: TRBD1 (6 bases). V lost 10 bases and J lost 2, with 21 bases in between. The CDR3 has 15 residues. The germline CDR1 and CDR2 sequences are ENHRY and SYGVKD.

The table lists this clonotype with a few counts. CDR3 residues: CSATNRGYEQYF. Here the CDR3 DNA reads TGCAGTGCTACCAACAGGGGATACGAGCAGTACTTC. This chain joins TRBV20-1 and TRBJ2-7; TRBD1 matches 7 bases. CDR3 length: 12 residues. The V and J ends lost 4 bases and 4 bases, in that order; junction bases with no gene match: 4. Germline CDR1 DFQATT, CDR2 SNEGSKA (reference sequence).

The chain employs TRBV4-3 and TRBJ2-7; TRBD2 is a possible D gene (5 bases). Trimming pared 0 bases from V and 0 bases from J, leaving 12 bases between. Germline assignment: CDR1 LGHNA and CDR2 YSLEER. The CDR3 has 16 residues. The chain's CDR3 is CASSQDRGSPSYEQYF. The CDR3 DNA follows: TGCGCCAGCAGCCAAGATAGAGGGAGCCCCTCCTACGAGCAGTACTTC.

The rearrangement joins TRBV29-1 to TRBJ2-7, with TRBD2 identical over 7 bases. After removal of 4 bases from V and 4 bases from J, the junction contained 4 bases not matched to a gene. This CDR3 has 12 residues. CDR1 and CDR2 (germline): SQVTM, ANQGSEA. The CDR3 region has the DNA TGCAGCGTTGGGGAGGGGCCGTACGAGCAGTACTTC. It yields the protein CSVGEGPYEQYF.

This clonotype was detected once. The chain links TRBV10-3 to TRBJ2-7; D not resolved. Germline values: CDR1 ENHRY, CDR2 SYGVKD. V was pared by 11 bases and J by 2 bases, with 7 bases between. The CDR3 length is 10 residues. The CDR3 coding sequence is TGTGCCGTACGCACCTACGAGCAGTACTTC. This translates into CAVRTYEQYF.

The V and J genes are TRBV7-2 and TRBJ2-3; the D gene could be TRBD1 or TRBD2 (5 bases each). The V end lost 5 bases, the J end lost 1 base, and 10 bases lay between the germline ends. The germline gives CDR1 SGHTA, CDR2 FQGNSA. CDR3 length: 14 amino acids. CDR3: CASSVRDGTDTQYF. In DNA form, the CDR3 reads TGTGCCAGCAGCGTCCGGGACGGCACAGATACGCAGTATTTT. Complete variable domain (other parts from reference TRBV7-2 and TRBJ2-3): GAGVSQSPSNKVTEKGKDVELRCDPISGHTALYWYRQSLGQGLEFLIYFQGNSAPDKSGLPSDRFSAERTGGSVSTLTIQRTQQEDSAVYLCASSVRDGTDTQYFGPGTRLTVL.

This chain uses TRBV7-9 with TRBJ2-7; 8 bases line up with TRBD1. The CDR3 runs to 16 residues. Trimming cost V 2 bases and J 5 bases; bases outside gene matches: 11. CDR1 and CDR2 from the germline V gene are SEHNR and FQNEAQ (reference sequence). CDR3 in amino acids: CASSLRLTRGLDEQYF. The CDR3 nucleotides read TGTGCCAGCAGCTTAAGGCTGACCAGGGGGCTCGACGAGCAGTACTTC.

This clonotype was observed a single time. One end of the junction is discordant with germline, which a read error may explain. The chain joins TRBV9 to TRBJ2-2, with D possibly being TRBD1 or TRBD2 (5 bases each). The CDR3 has 17 residues. From germline, CDR1 is SGDLS and CDR2 YYNGEE. CDR3 sequence reads: CASSVASQDANTGELFF. Here the CDR3 DNA reads TGTGCCAGCAGCGTAGCCTCACAGGACGCGAACACCGGGGAGCTGTTTTTC.